This T cell receptor (beta chain) was captured in a study of CD8+ T cells in alopecia areata. Reverse transcription of extracted RNA yielded cDNA, which provided the sequencing template. Data came from immunoSEQ multiplex PCR; TCRdb stores just in-frame clones and leaves some out. The table includes under 150,000 clones, about 50% detected once. V was shortened by 2 bases and J by 2 bases, with 9 bases between the two germline ends. Germline values: CDR1 MDHEN, CDR2 SYDVKM. This CDR3 has 14 residues. Sample: NKG2D-low CD8+ T cells sorted from blood. The TCR was taken from a human donor with alopecia areata. The genes are TRBV28 and TRBJ2-5; D uncertain. The CDR3 spells CASSLRAAQETQYF. CDR3 nucleotide sequence: TGTGCCAGCAGTTTACGGGCAGCACAAGAGACCCAGTACTTC.